This entry concerns a single T cell receptor beta chain. This sample is part of a study of cytomegalovirus exposure and HLA in healthy donors. The PCR had 60 Vbeta and 13 Jbeta primers. The protocol was immunoSEQ multiplex PCR, while the TCRdb copy is restricted to in-frame clones and leaves out a portion. The repertoire has hundreds of thousands of clones, just over 75% of them found once; the top ten carry less than 3%. This CDR3 is built from 14 residues. V shed 5 bases and J 3 bases; nucleotides not matched to a gene: 7. CDR1 is SEHNR and CDR2 is FQNEAQ in the germline V gene (reference sequence).

This TCR derives from an older woman in good health and CMV-seropositive. Sequencing was performed on PBMCs. The chain is built from TRBV7-9 and TRBJ2-7; 7 nucleotides match TRBD2. This CDR3 is CASSPLGGSYEQYF. In DNA, the CDR3 is TGTGCCAGCAGCCCCCTGGGGGGGAGCTACGAGCAGTACTTC.